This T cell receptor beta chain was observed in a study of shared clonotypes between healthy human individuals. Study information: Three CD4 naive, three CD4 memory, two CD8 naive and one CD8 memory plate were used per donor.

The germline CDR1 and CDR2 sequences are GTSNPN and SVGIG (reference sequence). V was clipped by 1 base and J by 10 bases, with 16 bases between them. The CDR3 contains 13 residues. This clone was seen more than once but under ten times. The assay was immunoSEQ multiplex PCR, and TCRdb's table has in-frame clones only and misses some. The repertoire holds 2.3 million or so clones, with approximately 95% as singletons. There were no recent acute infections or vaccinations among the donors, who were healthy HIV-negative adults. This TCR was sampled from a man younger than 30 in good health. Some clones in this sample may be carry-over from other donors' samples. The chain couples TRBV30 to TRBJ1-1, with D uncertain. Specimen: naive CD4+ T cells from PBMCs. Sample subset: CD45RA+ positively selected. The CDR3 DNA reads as TGTGCCTGGAGTGCCCCCGTGCGGGGTCGAGCTTTCTTT. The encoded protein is CAWSAPVRGRAFF.